Each of the 8 T cell receptor beta chains below was sequenced from the same sample in a study of cytomegalovirus exposure and HLA in healthy donors. The PCR made use of 60 Vbeta and 13 Jbeta primers. Profiling relied on immunoSEQ multiplex PCR, and the TCRdb table lists in-frame clones only, not all of them. The table shows some 130,000 clones, with 70% occurring only once. Specimen: PBMCs. The receptors here all came from a woman in her sixties in good health and CMV-seropositive.

V usage is TRBV30 and J usage is TRBJ2-5; TRBD2 might be the D (6 bases). Germline V gene sequence: CDR1 GTSNPN, CDR2 SVGIG (reference sequence). CDR3 length equals 13 residues. V was shortened by 0 bases and J by 1 base, with 6 bases between the two germline ends. The CDR3 sequence is CAWSVGLQETQYF. The CDR3 DNA follows: TGTGCCTGGAGTGTGGGACTCCAAGAGACCCAGTACTTC. Full variable domain (outside the CDR3, taken from reference TRBV30 and TRBJ2-5): SQTIHQWPATLVQPVGSPLSLECTVEGTSNPNLYWYRQAAGRGLQLLFYSVGIGQISSEVPQNLSASRPQDRQFILSSKKLLLSDSGFYLCAWSVGLQETQYFGPGTRLLVL.

This clone was seen more than once but under ten times. This rearrangement joins TRBV6-1 to TRBJ1-2; TRBD1 aligns across 7 bases. V dropped 7 bases and J dropped 5; count of bases not matched to a gene: 10. The CDR3 consists of 14 residues. Germline loops: CDR1 MNHNS, CDR2 SASEGT. The DNA of the CDR3 is TGTGCCAGCACCGGAGGGACAGCCCAATATGGCTACACCTTC. Encoded protein: CASTGGTAQYGYTF.

The genes are TRBV28 and TRBJ2-7, with D possibly being TRBD1 (5 bases). Germline CDR1 reads MDHEN; CDR2 reads SYDVKM. This CDR3 is built from 10 residues. Trimming took off 3 bases at V and 9 bases at J, with 6 bases between the two ends. This chain's CDR3 is CASSFDRQYF. The CDR3 DNA follows: TGTGCCAGCAGTTTTGACAGGCAGTACTTC.

The V call is TRBV7-6, the J call TRBJ2-5; 9 bases align to TRBD2. CDR3 size: 19 residues. Germline V gene data show CDR1 as SGHVS and CDR2 as FNYEAQ. Trimming cost V 5 bases and J 5 bases; bases outside gene matches: 21. The chain's CDR3 is CASSHTFSGSRRVGETQYF. CDR3 coding DNA: TGTGCCAGCAGCCATACCTTTAGCGGGAGTAGGAGGGTCGGGGAGACCCAGTACTTC.

The V call is TRBV7-2, the J call TRBJ2-7; D perhaps matches TRBD1 (8 bases). V lost 1 base, J lost 3 bases, and 16 bases lay in between. The CDR3 is made up of 16 amino acids. The germline gives CDR1 SGHTA, CDR2 FQGNSA. CDR3 loop: CASSLGGGQVNYEQYF. Here the CDR3 DNA reads TGTGCCAGCAGCTTAGGGGGGGGACAGGTCAACTACGAGCAGTACTTC.

This rearrangement joins TRBV25-1 to TRBJ1-3; D remains unclear. The germline gives CDR1 MGHDK, CDR2 SYGVNS. The V and J ends lost 6 bases and 3 bases respectively, with 12 bases between them. The CDR3 extends over 14 amino acids. CDR3 nucleotides: TGTGCCAGCAGAGACGGTGCGGGTGGAAACACCATATATTTT. Translated: CASRDGAGGNTIYF.

The chain joins TRBV28 to TRBJ1-1, with 9 bases fitting TRBD1. V was pared by 5 bases and J by 2 bases, with 9 bases of the junction left unmatched. CDR3 size: 16 residues. From germline, CDR1 is MDHEN and CDR2 SYDVKM. In DNA, the CDR3 is TGTGCCAGCAGTCCCGGACAGGGGAGGGGAAACACTGAAGCTTTCTTT. Its translation: CASSPGQGRGNTEAFF. The variable domain in full, with the rest retrieved from reference TRBV28 and TRBJ1-1, is DVKVTQSSRYLVKRTGEKVFLECVQDMDHENMFWYRQDPGLGLRLIYFSYDVKMKEKGDIPEGYSVSREKKERFSLILESASTNQTSMYLCASSPGQGRGNTEAFFGQGTRLTVV.

The J gene is TRBJ1-1, the V gene TRBV18; TRBD1 agrees at 7 bases. The junction had 3 bases not matched to a gene; V was cut back by 3 bases and J by 5 bases. CDR1 and CDR2 (germline): KGHSH, LQKENI. CDR3 size: 13 residues. The CDR3: CASSPTQGTEAFF. CDR3 nucleotides: TGTGCCAGCTCACCCACACAGGGGACTGAAGCTTTCTTT. The whole variable domain, filled in from reference TRBV18 and TRBJ1-1, reads NAGVMQNPRHLVRRRGQEARLRCSPMKGHSHVYWYRQLPEEGLKFMVYLQKENIIDESGMPKERFSAEFPKEGPSILRIQQVVRGDSAAYFCASSPTQGTEAFFGQGTRLTVV.